This TCR beta chain was captured in a study of shared clonotypes between healthy human individuals. Study-wide results and limits: Sharing across four donors was highest in naive CD4 (roughly 5%) and lowest in memory CD8 (about 0.4%).

CDR1 is SGHRS, CDR2 YFSETQ, per germline. V lost 1 base and J lost 4; bases outside the gene matches: 2. The CDR3 loop spans 16 amino acids. The run depth of the assay was deep. The table came from immunoSEQ multiplex PCR; TCRdb's copy has only in-frame clones and leaves some out. The sample lists about 600,000 clones; approximately 97% were seen once. As to this clone: Its antigen is currently unknown.

Sequencing was performed on naive CD4+ T cells sorted from blood. Subset denoted: CD45RA+ positively selected. V gene TRBV5-1 combines with J gene TRBJ2-1; 13 bases line up with TRBD2. The clonotype comes from a woman in her thirties in good health. CDR3 nucleotides: TGCGCCAGCAGCTTGATGACTAGCGGGGGGTACAATGAGCAGTTCTTC. Its translation: CASSLMTSGGYNEQFF.